The rows below give T cell receptor beta chains drawn from one sample of a study of cytomegalovirus exposure and HLA in healthy donors. Repertoires were generated with immunoSEQ multiplex PCR, while TCRdb's copy carries only in-frame clones and drops some. The table lists 180,000 or so clones, 78% of them singletons, with approximately 2.6% in the top ten. The sample consisted of PBMCs. Receptor source: a female donor in good health and CMV-seronegative. Both conserved end residues are part of each CDR3. The D gene is left open where the match is weak. Some rows mark clone size as missing; the rest say once, few, many or name a class of expanded clone.

TRBD1,TRBV7-6,-,TRBJ1-1,CASSLDSTGRTFF,TGTGCCAGCAGCTTAGACTCGACAGGGCGGACTTTCTTT
-,TRBV5-6,-,TRBJ2-1,CASSLGGPGSYNEQFF,TGTGCCAGCAGCTTGGGAGGTCCGGGCTCCTACAATGAGCAGTTCTTC
-,TRBV28,-,TRBJ2-1,CASRTGLSSGSSYNEQFF,TGTGCCAGCAGGACGGGACTTTCTTCTGGTAGCTCCTACAATGAGCAGTTCTTC
-,TRBV5-1,-,TRBJ1-4,CASSLGHPNEKLFF,TGCGCCAGCAGCTTGGGACACCCTAATGAAAAACTGTTTTTT
-,TRBV6-6,-,TRBJ1-2,CASSPGEGYTF,TGTGCCAGCAGCCCCGGGGAAGGCTACACCTTC
TRBD1,TRBV6-5,-,TRBJ1-2,CASSFDRDSPGGYTF,TGTGCCAGCAGCTTCGACCGGGACAGCCCCGGTGGCTACACCTTC
TRBD1,TRBV28,-,TRBJ2-5,CASSFRGRETQYF,TGTGCCAGCAGTTTCAGGGGGCGGGAGACCCAGTACTTC
-,TRBV6-6,-,TRBJ2-3,CASKTTGTDTQYF,TGTGCCAGCAAAACGACAGGCACAGATACGCAGTATTTT
TRBD1,TRBV27,-,TRBJ2-5,CASSPNLPGTGQETQYF,TGTGCCAGCAGTCCCAACCTCCCCGGGACAGGTCAAGAGACCCAGTACTTC
TRBD1,TRBV6-1,-,TRBJ1-6,CASWRGHDNSPLHF,TGTGCCAGCTGGAGGGGGCACGATAATTCACCCCTCCACTTT
-,TRBV4-1,-,TRBJ2-3,CASSPSVGTDTQYF,TGCGCCAGCAGCCCTAGCGTGGGCACAGATACGCAGTATTTT
-,TRBV4-3,-,TRBJ1-5,CASSQDPLDGFNQPQHF,TGCGCCAGCAGCCAAGATCCCCTAGACGGTTTCAATCAGCCCCAGCATTTT
-,TRBV5-1,-,TRBJ1-1,CASSLAVGSNTEAFF,TGCGCCAGCAGCTTGGCCGTAGGGAGCAACACTGAAGCTTTCTTT
-,TRBV6-5,-,TRBJ2-3,CASRSQIPTDTQYF,TGTGCCAGCAGGTCTCAGATTCCCACAGATACGCAGTATTTT
-,TRBV2,-,TRBJ2-3,CASSFGADTDTQYF,TGTGCCAGCAGTTTCGGCGCGGACACAGATACGCAGTATTTT
-,TRBV18,-,TRBJ2-7,CASSPAYEQYF,TGTGCCAGCTCACCCGCCTACGAGCAGTACTTC
TRBD1,TRBV9,once,TRBJ1-2,CASSVEVTGGDYGYTF,TGTGCCAGCAGCGTAGAGGTGACAGGGGGCGACTATGGCTACACCTTC
TRBD1,TRBV25-1,-,TRBJ1-6,CASSVGQVLGLHF,TGTGCCAGCAGTGTTGGACAGGTCCTCGGTCTCCACTTT
TRBD2,TRBV7-2,-,TRBJ2-2,CASSSLAGLRTGELFF,TGTGCCAGCAGCTCCCTAGCGGGATTAAGGACCGGGGAGCTGTTTTTT
-,TRBV28,-,TRBJ1-2,CASSSAGGGGTNYGYTF,TGTGCCAGCAGTTCTGCTGGGGGGGGAGGGACGAACTATGGCTACACCTTC